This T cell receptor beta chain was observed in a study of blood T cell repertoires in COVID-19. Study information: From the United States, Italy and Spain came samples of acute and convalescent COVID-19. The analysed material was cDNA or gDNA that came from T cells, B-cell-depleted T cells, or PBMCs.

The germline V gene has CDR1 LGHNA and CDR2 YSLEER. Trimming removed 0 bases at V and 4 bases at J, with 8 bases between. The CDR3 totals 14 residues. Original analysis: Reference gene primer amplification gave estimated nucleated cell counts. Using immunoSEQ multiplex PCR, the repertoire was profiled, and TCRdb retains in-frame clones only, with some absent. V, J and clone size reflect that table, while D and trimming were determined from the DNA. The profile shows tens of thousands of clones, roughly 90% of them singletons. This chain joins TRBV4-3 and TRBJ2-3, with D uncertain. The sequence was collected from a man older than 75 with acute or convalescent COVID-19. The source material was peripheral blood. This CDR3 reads CASSQDRASDTQYF. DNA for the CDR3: TGCGCCAGCAGCCAAGATCGCGCTTCAGATACGCAGTATTTT.